The 28 T cell receptor beta chains in this list originate from one sample, sequenced in a study of cytomegalovirus exposure and HLA in healthy donors. Only in-frame clones appear in the TCRdb table, and some are missing; sequencing was by immunoSEQ multiplex PCR. The table shows 71,000 or so clones, with 94% occurring only once. Sequencing was carried out using PBMCs. These receptors were taken from a woman aged 18-30 years in good health and CMV-seronegative.

The gene calls are TRBV27 and TRBJ1-2; the match to TRBD1 covers 9 bases. CDR1 is MNHEY, CDR2 SMNVEV, per germline (reference sequence). The CDR3 extends over 13 amino acids. The ends lost 6 bases at V and 2 bases at J; junction bases unmatched: 1. DNA of the CDR3: TGTGCCAGCAGGGGGACAGGGAACTATGGCTACACCTTC. Amino acid sequence: CASRGTGNYGYTF.

The V gene is TRBV7-2, the J gene TRBJ2-1; D may be TRBD2 (6 bases). Looked up from germline, CDR1 is SGHTA and CDR2 is FQGNSA. This CDR3 spans 15 amino acids. Trimming shortened V by 4 bases and J by 6 bases, and 16 bases separated the two germline ends. CDR3 nucleotide sequence: TGTGCCAGCAGCTCGGACTATTTAGTAATCAATGAGCAGTTCTTC. Translated: CASSSDYLVINEQFF.

CDR3 amino acids: CASSLDRGYKQYF. As DNA, the CDR3 is TGTGCCAGCAGCTTGGACAGGGGTTACAAGCAGTACTTC. The gene calls are TRBV5-6 and TRBJ2-7, with 7 bases fitting TRBD1. The CDR3 spans 13 residues. V shed 0 bases, J shed 8 bases, and the junction held 5 bases outside the gene matches. Germline assignment: CDR1 SGHDT and CDR2 YYEEEE.

The chain links TRBV11-2 to TRBJ2-5, with TRBD2 matching 9 bases. Germline CDR1 is SGHAT and CDR2 is FQNNGV. The CDR3 spans 14 residues. Germline trimming cut 10 bases from V and 5 bases from J; bases unmatched to any gene: 11. This CDR3 reads CATRPGTSLETQYF. DNA of the CDR3: TGTGCCACCAGGCCGGGGACTAGCTTGGAGACCCAGTACTTC.

This chain connects TRBV7-8 to TRBJ2-1, with 7 bases lining up with TRBD2. Germline V lookup: CDR1 SGHVS, CDR2 FQNEAQ. This CDR3 spans 14 amino acids. J gave up 7 bases and V 1 base, and 4 bases lay outside the gene matches. The CDR3 DNA follows: TGTGCCAGCAGCTTAGACGTAGCGGGTAATGAGCAGTTCTTC. Its translation is CASSLDVAGNEQFF.

This clone has just one count. Written as DNA, the CDR3 is TGTGCCACCAGTTCAGACTTAACTAGGAATTCAGATACGCAGTATTTT. Translating it yields CATSSDLTRNSDTQYF. The V gene is TRBV15, the J gene TRBJ2-3; the D gene is possibly TRBD2 (5 bases). Trimming removed 6 bases at V and 4 bases at J, with 20 bases between. The CDR3 covers 16 residues. Germline V gives CDR1 LNHNV, CDR2 YYDKDF (reference sequence).

The genes are TRBV15 and TRBJ2-7; 7 nucleotides line up with TRBD2. Germline V gives CDR1 LNHNV, CDR2 YYDKDF (reference sequence). Trimming removed 8 bases from V and 1 base from J; junction bases left unmatched: 8. This CDR3 has 14 amino acids. CDR3 nucleotides: TGTGCCACCCGTCCGTGGGGAGGGTCCTACGAGCAGTACTTC. Protein: CATRPWGGSYEQYF.

This clone was recorded once. V gene TRBV6-1 combines with J gene TRBJ2-7, with D possibly being TRBD2 (5 bases). Germline V gene data show CDR1 as MNHNS and CDR2 as SASEGT. The ends were cut back, 8 bases at V and 3 bases at J, with 17 bases in the middle. This CDR3 is 14 amino acids long. The CDR3 spells CASLELGPLYEQYF. CDR3 DNA sequence: TGTGCCAGCCTAGAACTAGGCCCCCTCTACGAGCAGTACTTC.

The chain couples TRBV30 to TRBJ2-3; the D gene is possibly TRBD2 (6 bases). With 0 bases removed from V and 2 bases from J, the gap between germline ends came to 12 bases. The germline gives CDR1 GTSNPN, CDR2 SVGIG (reference sequence). CDR3 size: 15 residues. This CDR3 reads CAWSVRGGITDTQYF. As DNA, the CDR3 is TGTGCCTGGAGTGTTCGTGGGGGGATCACAGATACGCAGTATTTT.

This chain uses TRBV30 with TRBJ2-7; a weak D match, TRBD2 (6 bases). The V end lost 2 bases, the J end lost 0 bases, and 8 bases lay between the germline ends. CDR1 GTSNPN and CDR2 SVGIG come from the germline V gene (reference sequence). This CDR3 spans 13 amino acids. The CDR3 sequence: CAWSMGGSYEQYF. The CDR3, as DNA: TGTGCCTGGAGTATGGGAGGCTCCTACGAGCAGTACTTC.

The rearrangement links TRBV5-5 to TRBJ2-3; 9 bases are shared with TRBD2. Germline V CDR1 and CDR2: SGHKS, YYEKEE (reference sequence). This CDR3 region has 16 residues. J was trimmed by 2 bases and V by 2 bases; bases with no gene match: 6. The CDR3 loop reads CASSFISGSPTDTQYF. The DNA for the CDR3 is TGTGCCAGCAGCTTTATTAGCGGGAGCCCCACAGATACGCAGTATTTT.

V is TRBV28 and J is TRBJ2-5; 7 bases are a match to TRBD1. J gave up 0 bases and V 2 bases, and 9 bases lay outside the gene matches. This CDR3 comprises 17 residues. CDR1 is MDHEN, CDR2 SYDVKM, per germline. CDR3 in DNA: TGTGCCAGCAGTTTAGGCAGGGACAGAATCTACCAAGAGACCCAGTACTTC. Translating gives CASSLGRDRIYQETQYF.

The chain employs TRBV2 and TRBJ2-7; 16 bases agree with TRBD2. Germline trimming cut 6 bases from V and 2 bases from J; bases unmatched to any gene: 1. The CDR3 runs 15 residues. CDR1 and CDR2 (germline): SNHLY, FYNNEI. The CDR3 reads CASRGLAGGPYEQYF. In nucleotides, the CDR3 is TGTGCCAGCAGGGGACTAGCGGGAGGGCCCTACGAGCAGTACTTC.

This chain joins TRBV6-1 and TRBJ2-3; 11 bases are a match to TRBD2. This CDR3 is 16 amino acids long. Germline values: CDR1 MNHNS, CDR2 SASEGT. With V trimmed by 2 bases and J by 3 bases, 4 bases remained unmatched. CDR3 DNA sequence: TGTGCCAGCAGTGAACCGGTAGCGGGAGGGACAGATACGCAGTATTTT. It codes for CASSEPVAGGTDTQYF.

The chain links TRBV7-2 to TRBJ1-3; possible D gene TRBD1, 6 bases. CDR3 length: 17 amino acids. The germline gives CDR1 SGHTA, CDR2 FQGNSA. Trimming stripped 3 bases from V and 1 base from J, with 16 bases between. CDR3 sequence: CASSFRAGGASGNTIYF. As DNA, the CDR3 is TGTGCCAGCAGCTTCAGGGCGGGGGGCGCTTCTGGAAACACCATATATTTT.

This chain links TRBV7-9 with TRBJ1-6; D gene ambiguous. The length of the CDR3 is 16 residues. V lost 6 bases, J lost 6 bases, and 18 bases lay in between. CDR1 and CDR2 from the germline V gene are SEHNR and FQNEAQ (reference sequence). The CDR3 DNA reads TGTGCCAGCAGGCTGCTCTCTGAGGGCTCTAATTCACCCCTCCACTTT. Its protein is CASRLLSEGSNSPLHF. Looking up the rest from reference TRBV7-9 and TRBJ1-6 gives the full variable domain: DTGVSQNPRHKITKRGQNVTFRCDPISEHNRLYWYRQTLGQGPEFLTYFQNEAQLEKSRLLSDRFSAERPKGSFSTLEIQRTEQGDSAMYLCASRLLSEGSNSPLHFGNGTRLTVT.

The CDR3 DNA is TGTGCCAGCAGCCTTTTATCCTCCTATAATTCACCCCTCCACTTT. It codes for CASSLLSSYNSPLHF. The chain is built from TRBV7-2 and TRBJ1-6; D call uncertain. CDR1 and CDR2 from the germline V gene are SGHTA and FQGNSA. V was clipped by 5 bases and J by 0 bases, with 8 bases between them. This CDR3 contains 15 residues.

The V call is TRBV4-1, the J call TRBJ2-5; 9 nucleotides agree with TRBD2. Trimming removed 0 bases from V and 3 bases from J; junction bases left unmatched: 5. The CDR3 is made up of 16 amino acids. Germline V CDR1 and CDR2: MGHRA, YSYEKL. The CDR3 coding sequence is TGCGCCAGCAGCCAAGATCAGACTAGCGGAGAAGAGACCCAGTACTTC. Protein product: CASSQDQTSGEETQYF.

V gene TRBV7-8 combines with J gene TRBJ2-1, with TRBD2 matching 12 bases. CDR3 length: 18 amino acids. Germline assignment: CDR1 SGHVS and CDR2 FQNEAQ. V was pared by 1 base and J by 8 bases, with 12 bases of the junction left unmatched. CDR3 DNA sequence: TGTGCCAGCAGCTTAGAGGCTAGCGGGAGGGCCCCCAGGGATGAGCAGTTCTTC. Its translation: CASSLEASGRAPRDEQFF. The entire variable domain, with the rest obtained from reference TRBV7-8 and TRBJ2-1, is as follows: GAGVSQSPRYKVAKRGQDVALRCDPISGHVSLFWYQQALGQGPEFLTYFQNEAQLDKSGLPSDRFFAERPEGSVSTLKIQRTQQEDSAVYLCASSLEASGRAPRDEQFFGPGTRLTVL.

The V gene is TRBV5-1, the J gene TRBJ2-3; D possibly corresponds to TRBD2 (5 bases). CDR3 length: 15 amino acids. Per the germline V gene, CDR1 is SGHRS and CDR2 is YFSETQ. Trimming shortened V by 6 bases and J by 1 base, and 15 bases separated the two germline ends. The CDR3 protein is CASTPVEGGTDTQYF. CDR3 DNA: TGCGCCAGCACTCCTGTTGAGGGTGGCACAGATACGCAGTATTTT.

The chain recombines TRBV29-1 with TRBJ1-2, with unresolved D. Germline CDR1 reads SQVTM; CDR2 reads ANQGSEA. V was clipped by 3 bases and J by 2 bases, with 10 bases between them. The CDR3 has 13 residues. The CDR3 coding sequence is TGCAGCGTTGAGGCGGTGATGAACTATGGCTACACCTTC. Protein product: CSVEAVMNYGYTF.

The chain couples TRBV6-1 to TRBJ1-5; 7 nucleotides match TRBD1. The ends lost 6 bases at V and 2 bases at J; junction bases unmatched: 7. Per the germline V gene, CDR1 is MNHNS and CDR2 is SASEGT. This CDR3 has 15 residues. The CDR3 loop is CASRERGLGNQPQHF. The CDR3 nucleotides read TGTGCCAGCAGGGAGAGGGGGCTAGGCAATCAGCCCCAGCATTTT.

This clone showed up just a few times. V and J are TRBV27 and TRBJ1-2; TRBD1 matches 8 bases. V gave up 6 bases and J gave up 3 bases; unmatched junction bases: 3. CDR1 is MNHEY, CDR2 SMNVEV, per germline (reference sequence). The CDR3 is 13 amino acids. CDR3 coding DNA: TGTGCCAGCAGGAAGACAGGGGACTATGGCTACACCTTC. This sequence encodes CASRKTGDYGYTF.

The V gene is TRBV9, the J gene TRBJ2-2; D is uncertain. The germline gives CDR1 SGDLS, CDR2 YYNGEE. V lost 2 bases, J lost 6 bases, and 8 bases lay in between. The length of the CDR3 is 13 residues. CDR3 DNA: TGTGCCAGCAGCGTTCAGGTCCCCGGGGAGCTGTTTTTT. Translated, it gives CASSVQVPGELFF.

V is TRBV7-9 and J is TRBJ1-2, with a tentative D call TRBD1 (6 bases). Trimming cost V 2 bases and J 5 bases, with 9 bases left between them. The CDR3 consists of 13 residues. Germline lookup yields CDR1 SEHNR and CDR2 FQNEAQ (reference sequence). CDR3 sequence (DNA): TGTGCCAGCAGCTTAAACAGGGAATATGGCTACACCTTC. Its protein is CASSLNREYGYTF.

This rearrangement joins TRBV18 to TRBJ1-2; D possibly corresponds to TRBD1 (5 bases). V shed 5 bases and J shed 1 base, with 8 bases lying between them. Germline-derived CDR1 and CDR2 are KGHSH and LQKENI. This CDR3 comprises 13 residues. The CDR3 protein is CASSETVNYGYTF. The CDR3 region has the DNA TGTGCCAGCTCAGAGACAGTTAACTATGGCTACACCTTC.

The rearrangement joins TRBV30 to TRBJ2-7, with 14 bases matching TRBD2. CDR3 size: 17 residues. Per the germline V gene, CDR1 is GTSNPN and CDR2 is SVGIG (reference sequence). J gave up 3 bases and V 5 bases, and 12 bases lay outside the gene matches. The CDR3 sequence is CAWAGTSGSPPYYEQYF. DNA of the CDR3: TGTGCCTGGGCGGGGACTAGCGGGAGCCCCCCTTACTACGAGCAGTACTTC.

The chain couples TRBV7-8 to TRBJ2-5, with a tentative D call TRBD1 (6 bases). The CDR3 consists of 14 residues. Trimming cost V 5 bases and J 5 bases, with 15 bases left between them. The germline CDR1 and CDR2 sequences are SGHVS and FQNEAQ. The CDR3 DNA sequence: TGTGCCAGCAGCCCTGATACAGGGATGGAGACCCAGTACTTC. Amino acids: CASSPDTGMETQYF.